This TCR beta chain stems from a study of T cell responses to AZD1222 COVID-19 vaccine. Study-level points and caveats: Repertoire sampling was restricted to post-peak T cell response timepoints. Clonal diversity was possibly underestimated, and white British individuals and females predominated among donors. Distributed over spike, vaccine-associated CD4 TCRs predominated at 160-218 and 743-854. In the spike-specific TCR repertoire, nearly half reportedly target unmutated variant regions.

The V gene lost 4 bases and the J gene lost 9 bases, with 7 bases spanning the gap. The CDR3 sequence is 11 residues long. The germline V gene encodes CDR1 SEHNR and CDR2 FQNEAQ (reference sequence). Data came from immunoSEQ multiplex PCR; TCRdb stores just in-frame clones and leaves some out. The sample has around 100,000 clones, roughly 85% seen once; the top ten hold 4.5%. A note on this clone: Antigen unknown.

The sample was peripheral blood, taken 28 days after the second AZD1222 dose. The chain joins TRBV7-9 to TRBJ2-1; D gene ambiguous. This sequence originates from an adult who received the AZD1222 COVID-19 vaccine. The CDR3 spells CASSSPVEQFF. CDR3 DNA sequence: TGTGCCAGCAGCTCCCCAGTTGAGCAGTTCTTC. Complete variable domain (other parts from reference TRBV7-9 and TRBJ2-1): DTGVSQNPRHKITKRGQNVTFRCDPISEHNRLYWYRQTLGQGPEFLTYFQNEAQLEKSRLLSDRFSAERPKGSFSTLEIQRTEQGDSAMYLCASSSPVEQFFGPGTRLTVL.